Below are 23 T cell receptor beta chains sequenced from a single sample in a study of cytomegalovirus exposure and HLA in healthy donors. TCRdb's copy holds only in-frame clones and misses some; the assay was immunoSEQ multiplex PCR. The sample records roughly 180,000 clones, over 65% being singletons. Material: PBMCs. Receptor source: a young man in good health and CMV-seropositive.

The genes are TRBV2 and TRBJ2-7; 11 bases agree with TRBD2. CDR1 SNHLY and CDR2 FYNNEI come from the germline V gene. CDR3 length equals 15 residues. Unmatched junction bases numbered 5, after V lost 4 bases and J lost 3 bases. The CDR3 spells CASSALAGDYYEQYF. The CDR3 DNA follows: TGTGCCAGCAGTGCACTAGCGGGAGACTACTACGAGCAGTACTTC.

This clone was seen only a few times. The chain carries TRBV28 and TRBJ2-2; tentatively, D is TRBD2 (5 bases). V was trimmed by 5 bases and J by 7 bases, leaving 5 bases between them. The CDR3 is 11 amino acids. Germline CDR1 and CDR2: MDHEN and SYDVKM. The DNA for the CDR3 is TGTGCCAGCAGTCGGGGCGGGGAGCTGTTTTTT. Amino acid sequence: CASSRGGELFF.

The chain combines TRBV5-6 with TRBJ2-7; the match to TRBD1 covers 9 bases. V lost 0 bases to trimming and J lost 3 bases; unmatched junction nucleotides: 7. This CDR3 comprises 16 residues. Germline CDR1 and CDR2: SGHDT and YYEEEE. The CDR3 DNA sequence: TGTGCCAGCAGCTTGGCTGCGGGACAGGGTCTCTACGAGCAGTACTTC. Residues: CASSLAAGQGLYEQYF.

Only one count was recorded for this clone. The chain recombines TRBV6-6 with TRBJ2-3, with 9 bases that match TRBD1. Germline lookup yields CDR1 MNHNY and CDR2 SVGAGI (reference sequence). V lost 6 bases, J lost 5 bases, and 9 bases stayed unmatched. This CDR3 region has 15 residues. CDR3 protein: CASRDRGGFGDTQYF. The CDR3 DNA follows: TGTGCCAGCAGGGACAGGGGAGGTTTCGGAGATACGCAGTATTTT.

The chain links TRBV27 to TRBJ2-5, with 9 bases identical to TRBD1. The V gene end was trimmed by 5 bases and the J gene end by 5 bases; junction bases not matched to a gene: 9. CDR3 length equals 15 residues. Germline CDR1 is MNHEY and CDR2 is SMNVEV (reference sequence). The CDR3 here is CASSGTGGFVETQYF. In DNA form, the CDR3 reads TGTGCCAGCAGTGGAACAGGGGGCTTTGTCGAGACCCAGTACTTC.

The J gene is TRBJ1-2, the V gene TRBV11-2; D perhaps matches TRBD1 (5 bases). Germline V gene data show CDR1 as SGHAT and CDR2 as FQNNGV. Trimming took 4 bases from V and 2 from J, leaving 14 bases between them. This CDR3 contains 15 residues. The CDR3 nucleotides read TGTGCCAGCAGCTCGTTTCGCAGGGAAAACTATGGCTACACCTTC. Encoded protein: CASSSFRRENYGYTF.

The CDR3 sequence is CASSQIGDNYGYTF. CDR3 bases: TGTGCCAGCAGCCAAATAGGGGATAACTATGGCTACACCTTC. The gene calls are TRBV14 and TRBJ1-2, with D perhaps TRBD1 (5 bases). CDR3 length: 14 amino acids. V was trimmed by 2 bases and J by 1 base, leaving 8 bases between them. The germline CDR1 and CDR2 sequences are SGHDN and FVKESK.

This sequence joins TRBV2 and TRBJ2-2, with TRBD2 matching 8 bases. CDR1 and CDR2 from the germline V gene are SNHLY and FYNNEI. J lost 6 bases, V lost 1 base, and 7 bases had no gene match. The CDR3 covers 16 residues. The CDR3 coding sequence is TGTGCCAGCAGTGAAGATTGGGCGGGAGGCCCCGGGGAGCTGTTTTTT. Protein: CASSEDWAGGPGELFF.

The genes are TRBV11-3 and TRBJ2-5; D might be TRBD1 (6 bases). V was shortened by 5 bases and J by 2 bases, with 12 bases between the two germline ends. The germline V gene encodes CDR1 SGHNT and CDR2 YENEEA. The CDR3 consists of 14 residues. CDR3 in amino acids: CASSRGNPQETQYF. The CDR3, as DNA: TGTGCCAGCAGCAGGGGGAATCCTCAAGAGACCCAGTACTTC.

The chain employs TRBV11-2 and TRBJ2-7; TRBD2 matches 11 bases. The CDR3 covers 19 residues. Germline assignment: CDR1 SGHAT and CDR2 FQNNGV. The trim removed 2 bases at V and 2 bases at J, leaving 14 bases unmatched. CDR3 nucleotides: TGTGCCAGCAGCTTATCAGGTCTACTAGCGGGAGCCGACCCCTACGAGCAGTACTTC. Translated: CASSLSGLLAGADPYEQYF. Combining the CDR3 with reference TRBV11-2 and TRBJ2-7 gives the whole variable domain EAGVAQSPRYKIIEKRQSVAFWCNPISGHATLYWYQQILGQGPKLLIQFQNNGVVDDSQLPKDRFSAERLKGVDSTLKIQPAKLEDSAVYLCASSLSGLLAGADPYEQYFGPGTRLTVT.

J is TRBJ2-5 and V is TRBV5-1; 12 bases map to TRBD1. This CDR3 is 17 amino acids long. The junction had 7 bases not matched to a gene; V was cut back by 2 bases and J by 2 bases. Germline-derived CDR1 and CDR2 are SGHRS and YFSETQ. CDR3 bases: TGCGCCAGCAGCTTCGGGGACAGGGGGCTGTATCAAGAGACCCAGTACTTC. The encoded protein is CASSFGDRGLYQETQYF.

The chain joins TRBV27 to TRBJ1-5; D is perhaps TRBD1 (5 bases). CDR1 and CDR2 from the germline V gene are MNHEY and SMNVEV (reference sequence). The germline V and J ends were trimmed by 2 bases and 8 bases, with 13 bases remaining between them. The CDR3 is 14 amino acids. As DNA, the CDR3 is TGTGCCAGCAGTTTAGGAGGGGCGAATAAGCCCCAGCATTTT. Translated: CASSLGGANKPQHF.

This chain connects TRBV7-9 to TRBJ2-7; D perhaps matches TRBD2 (6 bases). The CDR3 runs to 14 residues. V lost 1 base to trimming and J lost 2 bases, with 9 bases between them. CDR1 and CDR2 (germline): SEHNR, FQNEAQ (reference sequence). Here the CDR3 reads CASSLVREAYEQYF. The CDR3 coding sequence is TGTGCCAGCAGCTTAGTGCGGGAAGCCTACGAGCAGTACTTC. The full variable domain, in which reference TRBV7-9 and TRBJ2-7 provide the parts outside the CDR3, is DTGVSQNPRHKITKRGQNVTFRCDPISEHNRLYWYRQTLGQGPEFLTYFQNEAQLEKSRLLSDRFSAERPKGSFSTLEIQRTEQGDSAMYLCASSLVREAYEQYFGPGTRLTVT.

The chain uses TRBV6-6 and TRBJ2-7; the match to TRBD1 covers 7 bases. The V and J ends lost 4 bases and 2 bases, in that order; junction bases with no gene match: 11. The CDR3 is made up of 16 amino acids. Germline V lookup: CDR1 MNHNY, CDR2 SVGAGI (reference sequence). The CDR3 DNA is TGTGCCAGCAGTTTCTTCACAGGGGCGCAAACCTACGAGCAGTACTTC. Its protein is CASSFFTGAQTYEQYF.

This clone was detected only a few times. The V call is TRBV6-1, the J call TRBJ2-7; 9 positions match TRBD1. The CDR3 consists of 13 residues. The germline gives CDR1 MNHNS, CDR2 SASEGT. Unmatched junction bases numbered 4, after V lost 6 bases and J lost 4 bases. The CDR3 is CASRGQGRYEQYF. In DNA form, the CDR3 reads TGTGCCAGCAGAGGACAGGGGAGATACGAGCAGTACTTC.

Ten or more counts support this clone. The chain joins TRBV7-2 to TRBJ1-1; D remains unclear. V lost 1 base to trimming and J lost 7 bases, with 16 bases between them. Germline loops: CDR1 SGHTA, CDR2 FQGNSA. This CDR3 comprises 15 residues. The CDR3 loop is CASSLGGGGFGEAFF. For the CDR3, the DNA is TGTGCCAGCAGCTTAGGAGGAGGAGGATTTGGTGAAGCTTTCTTT.

The chain employs TRBV7-6 and TRBJ2-2, with D possibly TRBD2 on 5 matching bases. The germline V gene has CDR1 SGHVS and CDR2 FNYEAQ. This CDR3 has 16 residues. Trimming left V 0 bases short and J 4 bases short, with 12 bases between. Written as DNA, the CDR3 is TGTGCCAGCAGCTTAGCGGGGAGTGGGGTCACCGGGGAGCTGTTTTTT. Translating gives CASSLAGSGVTGELFF.

The gene calls are TRBV7-2 and TRBJ2-7, with TRBD2 identical over 10 bases. The CDR3 totals 15 residues. V shed 0 bases and J 4 bases; nucleotides not matched to a gene: 3. Looked up from germline, CDR1 is SGHTA and CDR2 is FQGNSA. The CDR3 region has the DNA TGTGCCAGCAGCTTAGCTTTAGCGGGAGGTTACGAGCAGTACTTC. The encoded protein is CASSLALAGGYEQYF.

The rearrangement links TRBV27 to TRBJ2-6; TRBD2 might be the D (6 bases). Trimming shortened V by 11 bases and J by 0 bases, and 8 bases separated the two germline ends. The length of the CDR3 is 13 residues. Germline CDR1 and CDR2: MNHEY and SMNVEV (reference sequence). The CDR3 sequence is CAAGLSGANVLTF. As DNA, the CDR3 is TGTGCCGCGGGGCTCTCTGGGGCCAACGTCCTGACTTTC.

This sequence joins TRBV5-1 and TRBJ2-5; 9 bases agree with TRBD2. V trimming: 2 bases; J trimming: 5 bases; junction bases outside the gene matches: 1. The length of the CDR3 is 13 residues. Germline lookup yields CDR1 SGHRS and CDR2 YFSETQ. The CDR3: CASSFSGSETQYF. The CDR3 DNA reads as TGCGCCAGCAGCTTTAGCGGGAGCGAGACCCAGTACTTC.

The chain carries TRBV2 and TRBJ2-2; D is unclear. Trimming pared 1 base from V and 0 bases from J, leaving 6 bases between. The germline gives CDR1 SNHLY, CDR2 FYNNEI. CDR3 length equals 15 residues. The chain's CDR3 is CASSEVESNTGELFF. The CDR3 DNA reads TGTGCCAGCAGTGAAGTCGAGTCGAACACCGGGGAGCTGTTTTTT.

V gene TRBV6-5 combines with J gene TRBJ1-3; 11 nucleotides align to TRBD1. Per the germline V gene, CDR1 is MNHEY and CDR2 is SVGAGI. The CDR3 extends over 16 amino acids. Trimming at V came to 4 bases and at J to 2 bases, leaving 4 bases not matched to a gene. The CDR3, as DNA: TGTGCCAGCAGTTTCCGGGACAGGGGGACTGGAAACACCATATATTTT. This translates into CASSFRDRGTGNTIYF.

This chain links TRBV7-2 with TRBJ2-7, with 11 nucleotides matching TRBD1. Germline assignment: CDR1 SGHTA and CDR2 FQGNSA. Trimming cost V 4 bases and J 3 bases; bases outside gene matches: 8. The CDR3 runs 16 residues. CDR3: CASSSKEDRGHYEQYF. The CDR3 DNA sequence: TGTGCCAGCAGCTCAAAGGAGGACAGGGGGCACTACGAGCAGTACTTC.